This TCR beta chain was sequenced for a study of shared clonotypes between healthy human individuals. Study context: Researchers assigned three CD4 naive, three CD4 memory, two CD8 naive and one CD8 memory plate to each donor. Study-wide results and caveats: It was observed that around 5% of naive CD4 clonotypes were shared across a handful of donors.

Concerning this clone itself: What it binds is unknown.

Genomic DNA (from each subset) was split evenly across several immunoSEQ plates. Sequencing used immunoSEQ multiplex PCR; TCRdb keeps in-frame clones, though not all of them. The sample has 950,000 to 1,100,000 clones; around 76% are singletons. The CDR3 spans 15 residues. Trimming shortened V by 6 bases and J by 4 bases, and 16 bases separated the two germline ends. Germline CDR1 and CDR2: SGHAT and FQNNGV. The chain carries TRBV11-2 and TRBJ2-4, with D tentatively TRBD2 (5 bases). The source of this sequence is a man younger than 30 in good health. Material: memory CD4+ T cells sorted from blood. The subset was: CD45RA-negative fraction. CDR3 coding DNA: TGTGCCAGCAGTCACACCCCGGGCGGGAAAAACATTCAGTACTTC. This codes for CASSHTPGGKNIQYF.